This is a list of T cell receptor beta chains from one sample in a study of shared clonotypes between healthy human individuals. Some clones are missing from TCRdb's copy, which holds only in-frame ones; the method was immunoSEQ multiplex PCR. The sample contains about 2.4 million clones, roughly 93% of which appear only once. The specimen sequenced was naive CD4+ T cells from PBMCs. All receptors come from a man between 18 and 29 years old in good health. Some clones in this sample may be carry-over from other donors' samples. CDR3s include the opening cysteine and the closing phenylalanine or tryptophan. A D gene is named only where the DNA matches it firmly. The size of a clone is reported for some rows only, either as once, few or many, or as a class for expanded clones.

TRBJ2-7	TRBD2	TRBV7-9	-	TGTGCCAGCAGCTTATGGGAGGGGAAGTGGTACGAGCAGTACTTC	CASSLWEGKWYEQYF
TRBJ2-7	-	TRBV28	once	TGTGCCAGCAGTTTTTTGGGCTACGAGCAGTACTTC	CASSFLGYEQYF
TRBJ1-2	TRBD1	TRBV9	-	TGTGCCAGCAGCGCAGGGACAGCCAGGGTCTATGGCTACACCTTC	CASSAGTARVYGYTF
TRBJ2-3	-	TRBV2	-	TGTGCCAGCAGTGCTTGGGGGGCTAGCGGAGATACGCAGTATTTT	CASSAWGASGDTQYF
TRBJ2-1	TRBD2	TRBV9	-	TGTGCCAGCAGCGTAATTACGGGAGGACGGTACAATGAGCAGTTCTTC	CASSVITGGRYNEQFF
TRBJ2-1	-	TRBV5-1	once	TGCGCCAGCAGCTTAGGATACGCAGGGCTCCTCTTC	CASSLGYAGLLF
TRBJ2-6	-	TRBV19	-	TGTGCCAGTACCCAAATACTCTTCGGAACTGGGGCCAACGTCCTGACTTTC	CASTQILFGTGANVLTF
TRBJ1-2	-	TRBV6-5	once	TGTGCCAGCAGTTACGGCGGCAGCTATGGCTACACCTTC	CASSYGGSYGYTF
TRBJ1-1	-	TRBV14	-	TGTGCCAGCAGCCAAGGCTCTCTCACTGAAGCTTTCTTT	CASSQGSLTEAFF
TRBJ1-1	TRBD1	TRBV2	-	TGTGCCAGCAGCCCCAGGGGGCCCGCTGAAGCTTTCTTT	CASSPRGPAEAFF
TRBJ2-3	TRBD2	TRBV9	-	TGTGCCAGCAGCGTAGGGGCTAGCGGTATCACAGATACGCAGTATTTT	CASSVGASGITDTQYF
TRBJ2-7	TRBD1	TRBV19	-	TGTGCCAGTAGCCTCACCCTCCAGGGGGCGGCCGACGAGCAGTACTTC	CASSLTLQGAADEQYF
TRBJ1-1	TRBD1	TRBV5-1	-	TGCGCCAGCAGCCCCAGGGGGCTTGACACTGAAGCTTTCTTT	CASSPRGLDTEAFF
TRBJ2-7	TRBD1	TRBV2	-	TGTGCCAGCAGTGAAGCAGGGGGCGCTGGCTACGAGCAGTACTTC	CASSEAGGAGYEQYF
TRBJ1-1	-	TRBV28	few	TGTGCCAGCAGAGTACTCATGAACACTGAAGCTTTCTTT	CASRVLMNTEAFF